The 14 T cell receptor beta chains reported below all come from one sample, sequenced in a study of T cells in tumors after PD-1 blockade. Using immunoSEQ multiplex PCR, the repertoire was profiled, and TCRdb retains in-frame clones only, with some absent. The sample has 30,000 to 35,000 clones, approximately 73% seen once. The material sequenced was PBMCs, taken after anti-PD-1 treatment. These receptors came from a human donor with basal cell carcinoma.

This chain links TRBV10-1 with TRBJ2-7, with 12 bases matching TRBD2. V lost 5 bases and J lost 3; bases outside the gene matches: 2. CDR1 is WNHNN, CDR2 SYGVQD, per germline (reference sequence). The CDR3 totals 14 residues. In DNA form, the CDR3 reads TGCGCCAGCAGTTCACTAGCGGGAGGCTACGAGCAGTACTTC. Its protein product is CASSSLAGGYEQYF.

This sequence joins TRBV28 and TRBJ2-7; TRBD1 might be the D (5 bases). V lost 6 bases and J lost 4, with 16 bases in between. Germline assignment: CDR1 MDHEN and CDR2 SYDVKM. The CDR3 contains 14 residues. The CDR3 reads CASSLIRDGYEQYF. The CDR3 DNA is TGTGCCAGCAGCCTTATCAGGGATGGGTACGAGCAGTACTTC.

This chain links TRBV5-6 with TRBJ2-2; 8 positions agree with TRBD1. This CDR3 has 17 amino acids. The V and J ends lost 2 bases and 0 bases, in that order; junction bases with no gene match: 6. CDR1 and CDR2 from the germline V gene are SGHDT and YYEEEE. The CDR3 region has the DNA TGTGCCAGCAGCTTTGGACAGGGTTCCTCGAACACCGGGGAGCTGTTTTTT. Its protein is CASSFGQGSSNTGELFF.

J is TRBJ2-1 and V is TRBV5-1; 10 nucleotides match TRBD1. The CDR3 sequence is 15 residues long. V lost 5 bases, J lost 6 bases, and 8 bases stayed unmatched. The germline V gene has CDR1 SGHRS and CDR2 YFSETQ. This CDR3 reads CASRRQGATGNEQFF. CDR3 in DNA: TGCGCCAGCAGACGACAGGGGGCGACTGGCAATGAGCAGTTCTTC.

The rearrangement links TRBV28 to TRBJ1-2, with TRBD1 as a possible D gene (5 bases). The CDR3 contains 14 residues. Germline CDR1 MDHEN, CDR2 SYDVKM. The germline V and J ends were trimmed by 6 bases and 0 bases, with 11 bases remaining between them. CDR3 nucleotides: TGTGCCAGCAGGACCCAAGGGGCTAACTATGGCTACACCTTC. Translation gives CASRTQGANYGYTF.

The V call is TRBV27, the J call TRBJ2-3; D not certain. This CDR3 comprises 14 residues. Germline loops: CDR1 MNHEY, CDR2 SMNVEV (reference sequence). The V end lost 2 bases, the J end lost 1 base, and 7 bases lay between the germline ends. The CDR3, as DNA: TGTGCCAGCAGTTTAATCCCCGGCACAGATACGCAGTATTTT. Its translation is CASSLIPGTDTQYF.

The chain employs TRBV3-1 (or the pseudogene TRBV3-2) and TRBJ2-1, with 11 bases that match TRBD1. The germline V gene encodes CDR1 LGHDT and CDR2 YNNKEL (reference sequence). The CDR3 covers 21 residues. V lost 3 bases to trimming and J lost 0 bases; unmatched junction nucleotides: 16. This CDR3 is CASSHGTGGFSGSSSYNEQFF. The DNA for the CDR3 is TGTGCCAGCAGCCATGGGACAGGGGGGTTCAGCGGGTCGAGCTCCTACAATGAGCAGTTCTTC.

This clone occurred once. The chain joins TRBV5-5 to TRBJ2-3, with TRBD2 matching 8 bases. Per the germline V gene, CDR1 is SGHKS and CDR2 is YYEKEE (reference sequence). V shed 2 bases and J 2 bases; nucleotides not matched to a gene: 13. The CDR3 length is 18 residues. The CDR3, as DNA: TGTGCCAGCAGCTTTCCCCCCTCGGGGGGGGACCACACAGATACGCAGTATTTT. Its protein is CASSFPPSGGDHTDTQYF.

V gene TRBV9 combines with J gene TRBJ1-2, with 7 bases that match TRBD1. Losses at the gene ends were 0 bases for V and 1 base for J; bases not matched to a gene: 3. Germline V gene data show CDR1 as SGDLS and CDR2 as YYNGEE. This CDR3 has 15 residues. CDR3 loop: CASSVAGGNNYGYTF. CDR3 in DNA: TGTGCCAGCAGCGTAGCAGGGGGTAATAACTATGGCTACACCTTC.

This chain joins TRBV11-3 and TRBJ2-4; a weak D match, TRBD1 (6 bases). Germline V CDR1 and CDR2: SGHNT, YENEEA. This CDR3 is built from 15 residues. Trimming stripped 3 bases from V and 8 bases from J, with 17 bases between. The CDR3 reads CASSFTGPKRDIQYF. CDR3 sequence (DNA): TGTGCCAGCAGCTTTACAGGGCCCAAAAGGGACATTCAGTACTTC.

The chain joins TRBV27 to TRBJ1-1; no reliable D call. The CDR3 extends over 15 amino acids. CDR1 is MNHEY, CDR2 SMNVEV, per germline (reference sequence). V shed 5 bases and J shed 2 bases, with 15 bases lying between them. CDR3 coding DNA: TGTGCCAGCAGTGCCCCCCGGAAGGGCAACACTGAAGCTTTCTTT. Protein product: CASSAPRKGNTEAFF.

The chain joins TRBV7-8 to TRBJ2-7; D could derive from TRBD1 or TRBD2 (5 bases each). The ends were cut back, 4 bases at V and 1 base at J, with 14 bases in the middle. From germline, CDR1 is SGHVS and CDR2 FQNEAQ. The CDR3 loop spans 15 amino acids. The CDR3 bases are TGTGCCAGCAGCTCCGGGACGGCAACATCCTACGAGCAGTACTTC. Its translation: CASSSGTATSYEQYF.

The V call is TRBV10-3, the J call TRBJ2-2; D not resolved. Deletions cut 6 bases from V and 1 base from J, with 9 bases between. This CDR3 is 14 amino acids long. Germline V gives CDR1 ENHRY, CDR2 SYGVKD. Here the CDR3 DNA reads TGTGCCATCAGGGGCGACTTGAACACCGGGGAGCTGTTTTTT. Protein product: CAIRGDLNTGELFF.

This chain links TRBV4-3 with TRBJ1-2; weak D call: TRBD1 (6 bases). The CDR3 contains 19 residues. Germline-derived CDR1 and CDR2 are LGHNA and YSLEER. The V gene lost 2 bases and the J gene lost 0 bases, with 22 bases spanning the gap. The CDR3 loop is CASSQLKAGRGKTNYGYTF. CDR3 coding DNA: TGCGCCAGCAGCCAACTCAAGGCTGGCAGGGGCAAAACTAACTATGGCTACACCTTC.